The clone carrying this T cell receptor (beta chain) has a handful of counts. Germline V lookup: CDR1 SGHRS, CDR2 YFSETQ. Trimming cost V 3 bases and J 5 bases; bases outside gene matches: 6. The CDR3 spans 15 residues. This sample is drawn from a study of T cells after yellow fever vaccination. A single record per CDR3 protein comes from TCRdb applying MiXCR to the 5' RACE reads. The sample lists roughly 500,000 distinct CDR3 sequences; approximately 21% were seen once. The TCR was taken from a man in his thirties or forties who received the YFV17D yellow fever vaccine. V is TRBV5-1 and J is TRBJ2-7, with 12 bases identical to TRBD1. This specimen consisted of PBMCs, obtained 15 days after the yellow fever booster vaccination. CDR3 in amino acids: CASSWGQGAFHEQYF. The CDR3 DNA reads as TGCGCCAGCAGCTGGGGACAGGGGGCTTTTCACGAGCAGTACTTC.